This TCR beta chain came from a study of PD-L1 blockade in urothelial cancer. Overall study context: Prior chemotherapy regimens per patient numbered 0 to 3.

Synthetically made TCR analog templates were put into each PCR as spikes. Sequenced by immunoSEQ multiplex PCR; TCRdb stores in-frame clones only, minus some. The data contain 98,000 or so clones, 85% to 90% of them seen just once; the ten biggest clones take up under 2%. The germline CDR1 and CDR2 sequences are SEHNR and FQNEAQ (reference sequence). The CDR3 length is 13 residues. After removal of 1 base from V and 4 bases from J, the junction contained 0 bases not matched to a gene. Regarding time point: pretreatment peripheral blood. The sequence derives from a man in his sixties with urothelial cancer. Sample: PBMCs, taken around atezolizumab (anti-PD-L1) treatment. The rearrangement uses TRBV7-9 and TRBJ2-5; the match to TRBD2 covers 7 bases. The CDR3 coding sequence is TGTGCCAGCAGCTTAGGGGGGGGAGAGACCCAGTACTTC. Amino acid sequence: CASSLGGGETQYF. The whole variable domain, remainder taken from reference TRBV7-9 and TRBJ2-5, is DTGVSQNPRHKITKRGQNVTFRCDPISEHNRLYWYRQTLGQGPEFLTYFQNEAQLEKSRLLSDRFSAERPKGSFSTLEIQRTEQGDSAMYLCASSLGGGETQYFGPGTRLLVL.